This record covers a single TCR beta chain. What it binds is not known. The data were obtained in a study of T-cell reconstitution after alpha-beta-depleted transplantation in children. During its preparation, the TCRbeta library received unique molecular identifiers. TCRdb reanalysed the PCR reads using MiXCR and keeps one entry per CDR3 protein. This table holds hundreds of thousands of distinct CDR3 sequences, around 14% found once. CDR1 and CDR2 from the germline V gene are SEHNR and FQNEAQ (reference sequence). This CDR3 has 16 residues. V gave up 5 bases and J gave up 6 bases; unmatched junction bases: 10. Study conclusions and caveats: T-cell counts and diversity at one year post-transplant came mainly from newly produced T cells. Roughly two months post-transplant, alpha-beta T cells reportedly originated from several hundred graft clones that had expanded.

The rearrangement links TRBV7-9 to TRBJ2-2, with 9 bases lining up with TRBD2. The sample here was PBMCs, taken before TCRalphabeta/CD19-depleted stem cell transplant. The clonotype originates from a girl aged 2 to 10 with congenital amegakaryocytic thrombocytopenia, due to receive a stem cell transplant. The CDR3 spells CASSPSRGLAAGELFF. For the CDR3, the DNA is TGTGCCAGCAGCCCATCCCGGGGACTAGCTGCCGGGGAGCTGTTTTTT.